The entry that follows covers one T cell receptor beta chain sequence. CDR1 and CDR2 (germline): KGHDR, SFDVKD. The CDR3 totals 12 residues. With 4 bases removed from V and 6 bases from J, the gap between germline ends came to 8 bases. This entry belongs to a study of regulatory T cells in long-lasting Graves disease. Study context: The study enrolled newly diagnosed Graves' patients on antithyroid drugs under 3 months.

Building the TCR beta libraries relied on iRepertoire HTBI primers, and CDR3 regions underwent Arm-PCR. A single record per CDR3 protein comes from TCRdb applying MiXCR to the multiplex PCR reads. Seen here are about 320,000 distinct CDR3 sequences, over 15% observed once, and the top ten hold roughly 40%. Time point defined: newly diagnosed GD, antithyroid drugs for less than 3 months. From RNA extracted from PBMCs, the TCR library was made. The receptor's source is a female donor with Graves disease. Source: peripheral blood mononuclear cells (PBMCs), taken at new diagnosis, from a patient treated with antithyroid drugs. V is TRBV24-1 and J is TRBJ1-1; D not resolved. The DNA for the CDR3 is TGTGCCACCAGTGACGGGATATCTGAAGCTTTCTTT. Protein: CATSDGISEAFF.